Included here is one TCR beta chain sequence, with context. Only a few counts were recorded for this clonotype. Its recognized antigen is unknown. No base quality information exists; no much larger clone differs at one position. TCR beta repertoires were profiled from peripheral blood of roughly 13 young patients with multiple sclerosis to demonstrate the VDJtools post-analysis software. The multiple sclerosis patients were children and adolescents ranging in age from about 6 to 17 years. Trimming removed 4 bases from V and 3 bases from J; the gene matches leave 5 bases unexplained. The CDR3 runs 15 residues from the cysteine to the phenylalanine. The only DNA kept is the CDR3, 45 bases in frame from the first base. In the germline V gene, CDR1 corresponds to SQVTM and CDR2 to ANQGSEA. This specimen comes from a study of post-analysis software for immune sequencing data (dated by TCRdb to 2013 to 2016). Concerning the study at large: Disease courses on record covered relapsing-remitting, secondary progressive and progressive-relapsing multiple sclerosis, though some patients had no subtype annotation. The multiple sclerosis patient repertoires were compared with ten to eleven previously published healthy control repertoires from donors aged about 6 to 26 years. A subset of samples was prepared in parallel using single-end sample barcoding, then pooled and co-amplified after Illumina adapter ligation.

The library was made by PCR. The sample was run on an Illumina HiSeq 2500. To reduce PCR and sequencing biases, unique molecular identifiers were incorporated into the TCR beta cDNA libraries. Every 1 to 10 million input T cells yielded 500,000 or so cDNA molecules, meaning each molecule approximated one T cell. The patient libraries were prepared and sequenced with the same protocol used for the earlier healthy control dataset. Within a given batch, samples were prepared together, multiplexed and sequenced on the same HiSeq lane. The paper's data handling went like this. MIGEC was used to process the raw barcoded reads, and molecular identifier groups with only a single read were discarded before consensus assembly and CDR3 extraction. Clonotype tables were post-analysed with VDJtools, and diversity was normalized by down-sampling all datasets to the smallest sample size. In repertoire overlap clustering, CDR3 amino acid sequences, but not nucleotide sequences, were matched to correct batch-related cross-sample contamination. Using fastp trimming at Q25 and MiXCR clonotype assembly, TCRdb reanalyzed the public sequencing data and kept in-frame beta chains. Identical CDR3 protein sequences are pooled into one entry, listed with their most common genes and DNA. None of the V and J calls come from the authors' own analysis; TCRdb made them. The sample has hundreds of thousands of distinct CDR3 sequences on record, approximately 46% of them singletons. The ten top clones hold 9.5% to 13% of the sample.

General study outcomes and caveats: Compared with controls, multiple sclerosis patients had significantly lower normalized Chao1 diversity, a finding suggesting substantial peripheral T-cell clonal expansion. Significantly higher frequencies in patients than in controls were found for several TRBV segments, including TRBV5-6, TRBV5-1 and TRBV20-1. When samples were clustered directly using the F measure, samples prepared in the same batch co-clustered strongly, which prompted a batch-effect correction. The multiple sclerosis patient group was slightly younger than the control group.

The sample consisted of blood. The chain is assembled from TRBV29-1 and TRBJ2-1, and 11 junction bases match TRBD1. The origin of this receptor is a girl aged 5-17 years with multiple sclerosis. The CDR3 protein sequence reads: CSVVRTGGLYNEQFF. At the DNA level, the sequence is TGCAGCGTTGTGAGGACAGGGGGCCTCTACAATGAGCAGTTCTTC.